These 24 T cell receptor beta chains originate from one sample sequenced in a study of response to subunit inactivated influenza vaccine. TCRdb re-called the RT-PCR reads with MiXCR, one entry per CDR3 protein. Seen here are about 500,000 distinct CDR3 sequences, about 7.2% observed once, and the top ten hold around 14%. The specimen was PBMCs from blood, collected around 25 months after vaccination. The source is a man between 50 and 75 years old who received an inactivated influenza vaccine.

This rearrangement joins TRBV7-9 to TRBJ1-2; D remains ambiguous. This CDR3 has 12 residues. Germline values: CDR1 SEHNR, CDR2 FQNEAQ (reference sequence). Trimming pared 1 base from V and 7 bases from J, leaving 7 bases between. The CDR3 region is CASSLDVGGYTF. CDR3 DNA: TGTGCCAGCAGCTTAGATGTGGGTGGCTACACCTTC.

This clonotype has only a few counts. The rearrangement links TRBV7-2 to TRBJ1-1; 8 bases line up with TRBD1. V dropped 5 bases and J dropped 3; count of bases not matched to a gene: 8. The CDR3 totals 15 residues. Germline loops: CDR1 SGHTA, CDR2 FQGNSA. CDR3: CASSLTTGVYTEAFF. In DNA, the CDR3 is TGTGCCAGCAGCCTCACGACAGGGGTTTACACTGAAGCTTTCTTT.

With regard to this clonotype: At one of its ends the junction is not consistent with the germline gene, which may arise from a read error. The chain has TRBV7-2 and TRBJ2-3, with 9 bases aligning to TRBD2. The CDR3 has 15 residues. Germline lookup yields CDR1 SGHTA and CDR2 FQGNSA. CDR3 loop: CASSIAGASTDTQYF. The CDR3 DNA follows: TGTGCCAGCAGCATAGCGGGAGCAAGCACAGATACGCAGTATTTT.

This clonotype was counted a few times. This sequence joins TRBV6-5 and TRBJ2-7; TRBD1 might be the D (5 bases). There are 14 residues in the CDR3. Germline V CDR1 and CDR2: MNHEY, SVGAGI. Trimming cost V 4 bases and J 0 bases, with 10 bases left between them. CDR3: CASSSTRDSYEQYF. The CDR3 DNA reads as TGTGCCAGCAGTTCCACCAGGGACTCCTACGAGCAGTACTTC.

The chain uses TRBV3-1 and TRBJ2-3, with TRBD2 matching 11 bases. Germline trimming cut 5 bases from V and 4 bases from J; bases unmatched to any gene: 5. This CDR3 is built from 15 residues. CDR1 is LGHDT and CDR2 is YNNKEL in the germline V gene (reference sequence). The DNA for the CDR3 is TGTGCCAGCAGCGATAGCGGGAGGGTTTCAGATACGCAGTATTTT. Its protein product is CASSDSGRVSDTQYF.

This clonotype came up many times. The CDR3, as DNA: TGTGCCAGCAGCTTAGTGTCTAGCGGCTCCTACAATGAGCAGTTCTTC. Amino acid sequence: CASSLVSSGSYNEQFF. The rearrangement links TRBV7-8 to TRBJ2-1; 7 bases are shared with TRBD2. The CDR3 has 16 residues. The V gene end was trimmed by 1 base and the J gene end by 0 bases; junction bases not matched to a gene: 3. The germline gives CDR1 SGHVS, CDR2 FQNEAQ.

This clonotype was seen ten or more times. The CDR3 reads CASSPGTGADTQYF. The CDR3 DNA sequence: TGCGCCAGCAGCCCGGGGACAGGGGCAGATACGCAGTATTTT. The gene calls are TRBV4-3 and TRBJ2-3, with TRBD1 matching over 10 bases. CDR1 and CDR2 (germline): LGHNA, YSLEER. The V gene end was trimmed by 4 bases and the J gene end by 4 bases; junction bases not matched to a gene: 2. This CDR3 has 14 residues.

The V gene is TRBV15, the J gene TRBJ2-7; tentative D call: TRBD2 (5 bases). Germline CDR1 and CDR2: LNHNV and YYDKDF (reference sequence). This CDR3 is 14 amino acids long. The germline V and J ends were trimmed by 0 bases and 6 bases, with 12 bases remaining between them. CDR3 region: CATSRDWGEAEQYF. CDR3 nucleotide sequence: TGTGCCACCAGCAGAGATTGGGGAGAAGCCGAGCAGTACTTC.

The V and J genes are TRBV7-6 and TRBJ2-1; TRBD1 might be the D (5 bases). The length of the CDR3 is 16 residues. Trimming stripped 0 bases from V and 2 bases from J, with 11 bases between. Germline CDR1 reads SGHVS; CDR2 reads FNYEAQ. DNA of the CDR3: TGTGCCAGCAGCTTAGCTGGATGGGGCCCCTACAATGAGCAGTTCTTC. Translated, it gives CASSLAGWGPYNEQFF.

This clonotype was observed at least ten times. Here the CDR3 DNA reads TGCGCCAGCTCCGGTGGTCAGGGAGCTTACAATGAGCAGTTCTTC. Amino acids: CASSGGQGAYNEQFF. The chain links TRBV5-1 to TRBJ2-1, with D possibly called TRBD1 or TRBD2 (5 bases each). The CDR3 spans 15 residues. The ends were cut back, 7 bases at V and 4 bases at J, with 18 bases in the middle. Germline CDR1 is SGHRS and CDR2 is YFSETQ.

This clonotype came up a few times. The chain combines TRBV18 with TRBJ2-1; 8 bases match TRBD2. Looked up from germline, CDR1 is KGHSH and CDR2 is LQKENI. V lost 3 bases to trimming and J lost 6 bases; unmatched junction nucleotides: 10. The CDR3 has 16 residues. CDR3 sequence reads: CASSPEQSGSRNEQFF. In DNA, the CDR3 is TGTGCCAGCTCACCTGAACAAAGCGGGAGCCGCAATGAGCAGTTCTTC.

A few counts support this clonotype. The chain recombines TRBV10-3 with TRBJ2-7; 7 nucleotides match TRBD1. From germline, CDR1 is ENHRY and CDR2 SYGVKD. J gave up 4 bases and V 6 bases, and 3 bases lay outside the gene matches. The CDR3 extends over 12 amino acids. The CDR3 DNA follows: TGTGCCATCAGGAAACAGGGGTACGAGCAGTACTTC. This codes for CAIRKQGYEQYF.

Of note for this clonotype: Because the CDR3 is missing its conserved closing phenylalanine or tryptophan, this is likely a read error. No DNA is shown, since the ends of the CDR3 on it are uncertain; the CDR3 is the one TCRdb lists. The chain couples TRBV12-3 or TRBV12-4 to TRBJ2-5. Both ends counted, the CDR3 spans 14 residues. This CDR3 is CASSLSGVQETQCL.

The rearrangement links TRBV12-3 or TRBV12-4 to TRBJ1-3; D perhaps matches TRBD1 (5 bases). Trimming removed 6 bases from V and 8 bases from J, with 14 bases in between. CDR3 size: 13 residues. The CDR3: CASSPRGGDTIYF. The CDR3 DNA reads TGTGCCAGCAGCCCCCGGGGGGGGGACACCATATATTTT.

Only a few counts were recorded for this clonotype. The rearrangement joins TRBV7-2 to TRBJ2-5; TRBD2 aligns across 8 bases. In germline, CDR1 is SGHTA, CDR2 FQGNSA. With V trimmed by 5 bases and J by 5 bases, 7 bases remained unmatched. This CDR3 has 14 amino acids. CDR3 loop: CASSAGTSSETQYF. The CDR3 DNA sequence: TGTGCCAGCAGCGCCGGGACTAGTAGCGAGACCCAGTACTTC.

This clonotype was picked up a small number of times. J is TRBJ1-5 and V is TRBV29-1; 8 positions match TRBD1. The junction had 8 bases not matched to a gene; V was cut back by 6 bases and J by 4 bases. The CDR3 spans 14 residues. CDR1 is SQVTM and CDR2 is ANQGSEA in the germline V gene. Written as DNA, the CDR3 is TGCAGCGTCGGGGGACAGGTTAATAATCAGCCCCAGCATTTT. Its protein is CSVGGQVNNQPQHF.

In this sample, this clonotype turned up many times. This rearrangement joins TRBV12-3 or TRBV12-4 to TRBJ2-3; D is uncertain. This CDR3 comprises 12 residues. The V and J ends lost 5 bases and 11 bases respectively, with 14 bases between them. The CDR3 DNA reads TGTGCCAGCAGTCCTCTAGGGATGAGGCAGTATTTT. This codes for CASSPLGMRQYF.

The V gene is TRBV4-2, the J gene TRBJ2-5; unclear D gene. V lost 0 bases and J 3 bases, leaving 8 bases between the germline ends. From germline, CDR1 is LGHNA and CDR2 YNFKEQ. CDR3 length equals 14 residues. CDR3 bases: TGTGCCAGCAGCCAAGAGTTCGACAAAGAGACCCAGTACTTC. Translated: CASSQEFDKETQYF.

This chain uses TRBV6-2 or TRBV6-3 with TRBJ2-5; the D is unclear. Between the trimmed V and J ends, which lost 2 bases and 6 bases, there was a span of 13 bases. Germline-derived CDR1 and CDR2 are MNHEY and SVGEGT. The CDR3 has 14 residues. CDR3 loop: CASSYALSSKTQYF. CDR3 nucleotide sequence: TGTGCCAGCAGTTACGCCCTGAGCTCGAAGACCCAGTACTTC.

As concerns this clonotype: A much larger clone differs by one base, so this may be a read error. The chain uses TRBV28 and TRBJ2-5; D may be TRBD2 (6 bases). Germline CDR1 is MDHEN and CDR2 is SYDVKM. This CDR3 contains 12 residues. CDR3 sequence (DNA): TGTGCCAGCAGTACCGGCGGGGAGACCCGGTACTTC. This translates into CASSTGGETRYF.

The V and J genes are TRBV29-1 and TRBJ2-7, with TRBD1 identical over 7 bases. V lost 8 bases to trimming and J lost 0 bases; unmatched junction nucleotides: 7. The CDR3 runs 13 residues. Germline CDR1 reads SQVTM; CDR2 reads ANQGSEA. As DNA, the CDR3 is TGCAGCATGACCGGGACAGCCTCCTACGAGCAGTACTTC. It translates to CSMTGTASYEQYF.

In its sample, this clonotype was seen a few times. The rearrangement uses TRBV20-1 and TRBJ2-3, with TRBD2 matching over 8 bases. Germline V CDR1 and CDR2: DFQATT, SNEGSKA (reference sequence). The V gene end was trimmed by 5 bases and the J gene end by 1 base; junction bases not matched to a gene: 8. The CDR3 contains 15 residues. The CDR3 nucleotides read TGCAGTGCTCCCTCCGGGACTAGTGGCACAGATACGCAGTATTTT. Translating it yields CSAPSGTSGTDTQYF.

The chain carries TRBV11-2 and TRBJ2-3; a possible D gene is TRBD1 (7 bases). The V and J ends lost 1 base and 5 bases respectively, with 16 bases between them. Germline-derived CDR1 and CDR2 are SGHAT and FQNNGV. The CDR3 consists of 16 residues. The CDR3 reads CASSLVRQGGGDTQYF. CDR3 coding DNA: TGTGCCAGCAGCTTAGTCCGACAGGGAGGCGGAGATACGCAGTATTTT.

The chain uses TRBV12-3 or TRBV12-4 and TRBJ1-3; TRBD1 might be the D (5 bases). V was clipped by 5 bases and J by 0 bases, with 14 bases between them. The CDR3 extends over 16 amino acids. The CDR3 loop reads CASSLDRVISGNTIYF. CDR3 bases: TGTGCCAGCAGTCTTGACAGAGTGATCTCTGGAAACACCATATATTTT.